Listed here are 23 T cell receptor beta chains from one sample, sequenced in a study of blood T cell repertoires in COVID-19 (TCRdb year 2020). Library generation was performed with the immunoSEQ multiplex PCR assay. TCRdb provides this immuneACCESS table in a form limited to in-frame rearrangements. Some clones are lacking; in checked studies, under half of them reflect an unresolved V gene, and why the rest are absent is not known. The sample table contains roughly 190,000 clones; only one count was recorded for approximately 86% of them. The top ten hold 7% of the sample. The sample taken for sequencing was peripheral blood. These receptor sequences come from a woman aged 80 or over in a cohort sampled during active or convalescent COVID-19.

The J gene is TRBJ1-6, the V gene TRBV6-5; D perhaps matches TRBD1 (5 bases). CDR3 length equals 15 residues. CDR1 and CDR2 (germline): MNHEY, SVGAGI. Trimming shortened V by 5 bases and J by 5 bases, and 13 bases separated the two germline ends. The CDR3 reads CASSPREGDNSPLHF. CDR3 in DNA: TGTGCCAGCAGTCCCAGGGAGGGCGATAATTCACCCCTCCACTTT.

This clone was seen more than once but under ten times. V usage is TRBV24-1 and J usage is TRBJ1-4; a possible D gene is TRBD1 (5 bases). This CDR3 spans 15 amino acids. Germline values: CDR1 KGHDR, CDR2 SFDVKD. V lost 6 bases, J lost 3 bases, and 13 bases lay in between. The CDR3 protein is CATSTGVDPNEKLFF. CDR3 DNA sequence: TGTGCCACCAGTACGGGGGTCGACCCTAATGAAAAACTGTTTTTT.

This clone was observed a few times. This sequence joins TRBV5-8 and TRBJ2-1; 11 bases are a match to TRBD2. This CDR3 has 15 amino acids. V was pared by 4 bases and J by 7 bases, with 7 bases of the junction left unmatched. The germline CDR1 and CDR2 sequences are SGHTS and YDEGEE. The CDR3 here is CASSGGSGRVNEQFF. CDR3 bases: TGTGCCAGCAGCGGCGGTAGCGGGAGGGTTAATGAGCAGTTCTTC.

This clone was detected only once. Here the CDR3 reads CASSQRDWYNFSYGYTF. Written as DNA, the CDR3 is TGCGCCAGCAGCCAAAGGGACTGGTATAATTTTTCTTATGGCTACACCTTC. The chain couples TRBV4-1 to TRBJ1-2; tentative D call: TRBD1 (5 bases). Trimming shortened V by 2 bases and J by 5 bases, and 21 bases separated the two germline ends. CDR1 is MGHRA and CDR2 is YSYEKL in the germline V gene. The CDR3 length is 17 residues.

Written as DNA, the CDR3 is TGCGCCAGCAGCCAAGTAAACAGGTTCGAGGGCTACACCTTC. Amino acids: CASSQVNRFEGYTF. The rearrangement links TRBV4-3 to TRBJ1-2, with D possibly being TRBD1 (5 bases). CDR3 length: 14 residues. Germline V gene data show CDR1 as LGHNA and CDR2 as YSLEER. V dropped 1 base and J dropped 8 bases, with 14 bases sitting between them.

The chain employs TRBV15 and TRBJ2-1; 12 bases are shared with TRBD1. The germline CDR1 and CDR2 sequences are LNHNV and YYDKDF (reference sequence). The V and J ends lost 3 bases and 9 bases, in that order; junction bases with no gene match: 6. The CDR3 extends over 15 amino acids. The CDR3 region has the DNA TGTGCCACCAGCAGTCCGGGACAGGGGGCTTTTGAGCAGTTCTTC. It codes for CATSSPGQGAFEQFF.

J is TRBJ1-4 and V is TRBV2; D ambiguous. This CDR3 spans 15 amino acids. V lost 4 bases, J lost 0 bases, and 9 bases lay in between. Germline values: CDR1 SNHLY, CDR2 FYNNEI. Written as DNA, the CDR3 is TGTGCCAGCAGTGGATTCGGTACAACTAATGAAAAACTGTTTTTT. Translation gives CASSGFGTTNEKLFF.

The CDR3 nucleotides are TGTGCCAGCAGCCACCTACAGGGACTATATGGCTACACCTTC. Amino acid sequence: CASSHLQGLYGYTF. The chain links TRBV3-1 (or the pseudogene TRBV3-2) to TRBJ1-2, with a possible D match to TRBD1 (6 bases). CDR3 length equals 14 residues. Trimming took off 3 bases at V and 5 bases at J, with 13 bases between the two ends. Germline CDR1 and CDR2: LGHDT and YNNKEL (reference sequence).

For the CDR3, the DNA is TGTGCTAGTGGTTTCTTGATAAGTAGCGGGACATCCTACAATGAGCAGTTCTTC. As protein: CASGFLISSGTSYNEQFF. The rearrangement links TRBV12-5 to TRBJ2-1; the match to TRBD2 covers 8 bases. Germline assignment: CDR1 LGHNT and CDR2 FRNRAP. The CDR3 contains 18 residues. The V and J ends lost 3 bases and 1 base, in that order; junction bases with no gene match: 11. The whole variable domain, filled in from reference TRBV12-5 and TRBJ2-1, reads DARVTQTPRHKVTEMGQEVTMRCQPILGHNTVFWYRQTMMQGLELLAYFRNRAPLDDSGMPKDRFSAEMPDATLATLKIQPSEPRDSAVYFCASGFLISSGTSYNEQFFGPGTRLTVL.

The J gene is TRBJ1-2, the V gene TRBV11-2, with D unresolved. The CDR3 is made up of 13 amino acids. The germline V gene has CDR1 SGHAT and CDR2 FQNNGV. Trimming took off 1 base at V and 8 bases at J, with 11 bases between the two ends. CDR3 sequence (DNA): TGTGCCAGCAGCTTAGTCTACGGGTTCGGCTACACCTTC. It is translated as CASSLVYGFGYTF. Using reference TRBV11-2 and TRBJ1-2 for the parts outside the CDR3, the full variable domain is EAGVAQSPRYKIIEKRQSVAFWCNPISGHATLYWYQQILGQGPKLLIQFQNNGVVDDSQLPKDRFSAERLKGVDSTLKIQPAKLEDSAVYLCASSLVYGFGYTFGSGTRLTVV.

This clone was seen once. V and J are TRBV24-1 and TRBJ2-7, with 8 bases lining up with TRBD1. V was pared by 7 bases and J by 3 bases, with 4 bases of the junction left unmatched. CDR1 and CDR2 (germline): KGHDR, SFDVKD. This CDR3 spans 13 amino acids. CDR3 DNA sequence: TGTGCCACCAGGACAGGGGCGTTCTACGAGCAGTACGTC. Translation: CATRTGAFYEQYV.

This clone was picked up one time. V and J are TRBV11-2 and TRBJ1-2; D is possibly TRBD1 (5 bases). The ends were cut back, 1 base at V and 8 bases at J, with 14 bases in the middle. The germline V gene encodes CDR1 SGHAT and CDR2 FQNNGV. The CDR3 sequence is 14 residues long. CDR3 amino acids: CASSLGGGIGGYTF. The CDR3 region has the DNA TGTGCCAGCAGCTTAGGCGGGGGAATAGGGGGCTACACCTTC.

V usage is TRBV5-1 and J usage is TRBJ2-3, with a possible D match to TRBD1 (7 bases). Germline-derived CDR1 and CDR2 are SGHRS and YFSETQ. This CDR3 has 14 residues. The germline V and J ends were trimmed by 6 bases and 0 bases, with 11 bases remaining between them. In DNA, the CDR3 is TGCGCCAGCACCAGGGGGGACAGCACAGATACGCAGTATTTT. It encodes CASTRGDSTDTQYF.

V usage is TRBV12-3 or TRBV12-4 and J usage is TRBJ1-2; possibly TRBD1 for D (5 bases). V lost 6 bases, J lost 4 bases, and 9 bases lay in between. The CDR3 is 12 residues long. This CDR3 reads CASSRQSYGYTF. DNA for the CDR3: TGTGCCAGCAGCCGACAGAGCTATGGCTACACCTTC.

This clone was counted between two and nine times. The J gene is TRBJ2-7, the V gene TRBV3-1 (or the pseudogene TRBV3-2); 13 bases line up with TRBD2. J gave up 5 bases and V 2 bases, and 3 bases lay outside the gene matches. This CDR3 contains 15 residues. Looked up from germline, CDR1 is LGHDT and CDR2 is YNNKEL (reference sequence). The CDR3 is CASSQYGTSGDEQYF. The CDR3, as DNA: TGTGCCAGCAGCCAATACGGGACTAGCGGGGACGAGCAGTACTTC.

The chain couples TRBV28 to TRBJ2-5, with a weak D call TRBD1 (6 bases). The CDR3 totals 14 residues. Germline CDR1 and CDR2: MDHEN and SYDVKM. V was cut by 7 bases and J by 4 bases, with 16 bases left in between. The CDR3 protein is CASTFTGTSETQYF. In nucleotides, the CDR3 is TGTGCCAGCACCTTTACAGGGACCTCAGAGACCCAGTACTTC. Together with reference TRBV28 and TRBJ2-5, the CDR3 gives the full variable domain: DVKVTQSSRYLVKRTGEKVFLECVQDMDHENMFWYRQDPGLGLRLIYFSYDVKMKEKGDIPEGYSVSREKKERFSLILESASTNQTSMYLCASTFTGTSETQYFGPGTRLLVL.

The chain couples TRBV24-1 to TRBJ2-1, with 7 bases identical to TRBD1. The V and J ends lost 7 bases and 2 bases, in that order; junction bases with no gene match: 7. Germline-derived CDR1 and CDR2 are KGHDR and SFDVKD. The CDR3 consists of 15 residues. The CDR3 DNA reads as TGTGCCACCAGCGGAAGGGACAGAGCCTACAATGAGCAGTTCTTC. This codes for CATSGRDRAYNEQFF.

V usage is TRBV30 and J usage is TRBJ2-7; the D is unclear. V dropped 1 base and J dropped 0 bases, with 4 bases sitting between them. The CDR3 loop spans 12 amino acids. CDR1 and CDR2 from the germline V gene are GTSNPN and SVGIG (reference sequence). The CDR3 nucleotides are TGTGCCTGGAGTGACGGCTCCTACGAGCAGTACTTC. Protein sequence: CAWSDGSYEQYF.

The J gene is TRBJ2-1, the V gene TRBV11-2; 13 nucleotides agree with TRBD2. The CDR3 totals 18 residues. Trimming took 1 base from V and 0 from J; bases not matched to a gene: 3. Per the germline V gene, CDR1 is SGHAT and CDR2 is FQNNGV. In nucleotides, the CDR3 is TGTGCCAGCAGCTTAGGGACTAGCGGGAGAAGCTCCTACAATGAGCAGTTCTTC. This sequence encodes CASSLGTSGRSSYNEQFF.

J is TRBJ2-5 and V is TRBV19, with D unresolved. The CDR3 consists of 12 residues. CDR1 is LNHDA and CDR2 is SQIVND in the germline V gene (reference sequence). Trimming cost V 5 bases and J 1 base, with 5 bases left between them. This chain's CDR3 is CASSVSQETQYF. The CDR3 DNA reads TGTGCCAGTAGTGTCAGCCAAGAGACCCAGTACTTC. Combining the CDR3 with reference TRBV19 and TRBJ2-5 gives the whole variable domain DGGITQSPKYLFRKEGQNVTLSCEQNLNHDAMYWYRQDPGQGLRLIYYSQIVNDFQKGDIAEGYSVSREKKESFPLTVTSAQKNPTAFYLCASSVSQETQYFGPGTRLLVL.

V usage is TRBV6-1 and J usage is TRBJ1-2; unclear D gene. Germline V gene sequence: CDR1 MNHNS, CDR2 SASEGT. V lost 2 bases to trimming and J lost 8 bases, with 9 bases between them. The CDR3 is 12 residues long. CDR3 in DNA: TGTGCCAGCAGTGAAAGGTCACAGGGCTACACCTTC. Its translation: CASSERSQGYTF.

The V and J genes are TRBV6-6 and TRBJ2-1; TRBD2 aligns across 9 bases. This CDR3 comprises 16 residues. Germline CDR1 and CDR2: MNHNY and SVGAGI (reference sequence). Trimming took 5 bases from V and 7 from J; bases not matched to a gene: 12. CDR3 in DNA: TGTGCCAGCAGTCCTCTAGGGCTAGCGGGACAGAATGAGCAGTTCTTC. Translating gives CASSPLGLAGQNEQFF.

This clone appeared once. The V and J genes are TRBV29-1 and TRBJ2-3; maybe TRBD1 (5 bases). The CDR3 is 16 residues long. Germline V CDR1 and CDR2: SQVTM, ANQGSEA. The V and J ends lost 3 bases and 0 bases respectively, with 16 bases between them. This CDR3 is CSVDSGYHFSTDTQYF. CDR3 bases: TGCAGCGTTGATTCAGGGTATCATTTTAGCACAGATACGCAGTATTTT.